The sequence of this TCR beta chain was determined in a study of cytomegalovirus exposure and HLA in healthy donors (dated by TCRdb to 2016 to 2017). In terms of the full investigation: According to an earlier analysis of 587 of the donors, about 179 million T cells yielded 90 million to 140 million unique TCR beta sequences and approximately 280 Gb of sequence data. Approximately 300 gigabases of sequencing data and roughly 90 million unique TCR sequences were included in an early release covering 500 to 750 HLA-typed donors. The genetic ancestry cluster associated with self-reported Caucasian donors included about four fifths of the 398 genotyped donors. The study aimed to test whether cataloging public T cell receptors could reveal signatures of past pathogen exposure. Using immunosequencing, the study profiled T cell repertoires from around 670 subjects and related those repertoires to cytomegalovirus serostatus. Besides the first cohort of more than 650 subjects, a separate validation cohort made up of over 100 different subjects was used. The study combined high-throughput TCR immunosequencing, statistical association of individual TCRs with disease status, and machine learning to predict cytomegalovirus infection status. To study patterns of TCR occurrence, a later analysis re-analyzed previously published TCR beta repertoires from 700 or so donors and added high-resolution HLA genotyping. The later analysis used no new phenotypic data to find candidate immune exposures, relying instead on TCR beta sequences and their occurrence across donors. In an earlier analysis of around 540 of the donors, high-throughput TCR beta sequencing was used to judge whether each TCR beta V gene segment behaved as functional or pseudogenic. Donor age, sex, ethnicity and CMV serostatus were collected together with the repertoire data. A later genetic analysis used genome-wide SNP genotypes for about 60% of the roughly 700 donors, treating that subset as a discovery cohort. All discovery cohort repertoires had been generated on a single sequencing platform. HLA typing included class I and class II loci at four-digit resolution. Typing coverage varied by locus: roughly 629-640 donors for A, B, C, DRB1 and DQB1; roughly 520 for DQA1; more than 600 for DPA1; about 450 for DPB1. Roughly 5 DR-DQ haplotypes were handled as single units for association and clustering because linkage in the cohort was strong. Among about 360 genotyped donors of the cohort, an average of approximately 240,000 unique TCR beta nucleotide sequences were sequenced per donor, around 18% of them non-productive. Overall study outcomes, separate from this receptor: A later analysis found that HLA-associated TCR beta chains were more clonally expanded and had lower generation probabilities than equally common non-associated chains. In a later analysis, most CMV-associated TCR beta chains were found to appear HLA-restricted, with HLA associations seemingly driven largely by CMV exposure. Several of the top co-occurrence clusters appeared to be linked to parvovirus B19, influenza, CMV and Epstein-Barr virus, according to a later analysis. The sequencing pipeline was judged likely to have produced a cluster of highly shared sequence variants as a technical artifact. In a later genetic analysis, fewer N-insertions in productive TCRs were reported among donors in an Asian-associated ancestry cluster than the approximately 670-donor mean. Because counts were too low, seventeen rarely observed V segments, including chromosome 9 orphons, were excluded from the earlier analysis of 587 of the donors. When HLA alleles, especially DR and DQ, strongly co-occurred, attributing TCR associations to individual alleles was difficult. In both the original and validation cohorts, the classifier was reported to diagnose cytomegalovirus status with high specificity and sensitivity. Sequencing depth was assumed to be roughly uniform across donors in the presence/absence analyses, though that assumption may not hold. The 87-base-pair reads could not distinguish some IMGT-functional V segments, including TRBV6-2 and TRBV6-3, so those segments were excluded. In a later analysis, the rate of TCR association differed among HLA loci, with DRB1 alleles having the most associated TCRs and HLA-C alleles having the fewest. In vitro tests confirmed that a few of the cytomegalovirus-associated TCR beta chains recognize cytomegalovirus antigens. This cohort had only TCR beta chains sequenced, and the lack of alpha or paired-chain data limited which features could be detected. Most TCR sequences were observed very rarely across donors, whereas some public TCRs were present in many individuals. At a false discovery rate of 0.05, a later analysis linked 16,951 TCR beta sequences to specific HLA alleles. Because HLA typing was missing for some donors at each locus, association tests included only the typed subset. A further reported finding was that TCR beta sequences accurately predicted the HLA-A and HLA-B alleles for most subjects in the first cohort. The study gave a list of under 200 TCR beta chains associated with cytomegalovirus. An association between a missense DCLRE1C variant and V-gene and J-gene trimming of TCR beta chains was found in a later genetic analysis and replicated in an independent cohort. Immune exposure information for the cohort was limited to CMV serostatus. The authors suggested that the approach could potentially be extended to other disease states and immunological phenotypes. An earlier analysis of some 560 of the donors showed that most TCR beta V segments appeared in productive rearrangements either about 90% or about 30% of the time, which broadly matched IMGT annotations. Correlated functional status among segregating V segments might reflect linkage disequilibrium, but an unknown experimental factor could not be ruled out.

The cohort comprised 670 or so healthy bone marrow donors. Cohort members were all nominally healthy when sampled, although unrecorded immune exposures were likely present. The donor tested CMV seropositive, placing the donor among the 250 to 300 seropositive members of the cohort. Each donor provided a peripheral blood sample, and peripheral blood mononuclear cells were used for TCR beta sequencing. Genomic DNA was extracted from the blood cell samples with the Qiagen DNeasy Blood Extraction Kit. Taken from cysteine to phenylalanine, the CDR3 has 16 residues. The entry retains the CDR3 DNA only, 48 bases that are in frame from base 1. A distance of 17 bases separates the germline ends of V and J, which lose 2 bases and 6 bases respectively. For CDR1 and CDR2, the germline V gene lists SGHAT and FQNNGV. A note on this clone: What this receptor recognizes is not known. Base-call qualities are not available, and no considerably larger clone is one nucleotide away.

Receptor amplification or capture employed the immunoSEQ multiplex PCR assay. For the multiplex PCR, a mixture combining 60 forward primers for TCR Vbeta segments and 13 reverse primers for TCR Jbeta segments was used. The CDR3 region of rearranged TCR beta genes was amplified from genomic DNA by a multiplex PCR assay. Amplified TCR beta libraries were sequenced as 87-base-pair reads on the Illumina HiSeq System. In the authors' own workflow: In a later analysis, tens of millions of unique TCR beta chains were counted across the approximately 640 repertoires, and roughly 11 million of these chains were shared by at least two donors. To remove PCR and sequencing errors, raw reads were error-corrected and collapsed into unique sequences using a nearest-neighbor algorithm that merged closely related sequences. V, D and J gene segments were assigned by aligning CDR3 sequences to IMGT reference sequences. Each retained sequence needed at least a six-nucleotide match to both a V gene segment and a J gene segment. A rearrangement was called productive if the CDR3 had no stop codons and remained in frame with V and J, and every other rearrangement was called non-productive. CDR3 was defined according to IMGT convention as the region running from the second conserved V-encoded cysteine to the conserved J-encoded phenylalanine. Sequences without an unambiguous match to a single V gene segment were excluded from the earlier analysis of a few hundred of the donors. In an earlier analysis of about 590 of the donors, a V segment was called functional when productive rearrangements were above 56.7%, and segregating when the standard deviation between donors exceeded 5%. A statistical classification framework was developed to diagnose cytomegalovirus status using the catalog of TCR beta chain sequences. A later analysis assigned V and J genes by comparing TCR nucleotide sequences with IMGT/GENE-DB human TR gene sequences. In a later analysis, CDR3 sequences and most-parsimonious VDJ recombination scenarios were assigned using the TCRdist pipeline. A later analysis defined each TCR beta chain by its CDR3 amino acid sequence plus V-gene family, and excluded reads lacking a unique V-gene family. As a way to deal with suspected cross-contamination and a sequencing artifact, a later analysis dropped under 600 nucleotide sequences that were highly shared and had low generation probability. In a later analysis, a clonal expansion index was calculated for each public chain from normalized within-repertoire ranks of inferred template counts. Generation probabilities in a later analysis came from a VDJ recombination model fitted to out-of-frame rearrangements, and those results were checked against IGoR. In a later analysis, hypergeometric tests were used to score TCR-TCR, TCR-HLA and TCR-CMV co-occurrence, with a repertoire-size bias correction applied to TCR pairs. A later analysis estimated false discovery rates by permuting HLA or CMV assignments 20 times. A later analysis grouped co-occurring TCRs with DBSCAN, adding TCRdist sequence similarity when clustering within HLA-allele-positive subsets. Co-occurrence clustering excluded repertoires with fewer than 30,000 or more than 120,000 public chains, plus five with anomalous nucleotide sharing. This immuneACCESS table, as held by TCRdb, lists in-frame sequences with V and J called but not all clones. Of the missing ones, under half trace to an unresolved V gene in checked studies; the others have no known cause. V, J and clone size are those of that table, while D and trimming were read from the DNA. The sample table lists 150,000 or so clones, approximately 80% of them with a count of one. About 13% of the sample belongs to the ten largest clones.

This clonotype originated in a man aged 35 to 55 in good health and CMV-seropositive. Sequenced input: PBMCs. The sequence links TRBV11-2 to TRBJ2-1; matching of 6 bases hints at TRBD2 as the D gene. CDR3 loop: CASSLIFGGAGNEQFF. The nucleotide sequence reads as follows: TGTGCCAGCAGCTTAATCTTCGGGGGAGCGGGCAATGAGCAGTTCTTC.